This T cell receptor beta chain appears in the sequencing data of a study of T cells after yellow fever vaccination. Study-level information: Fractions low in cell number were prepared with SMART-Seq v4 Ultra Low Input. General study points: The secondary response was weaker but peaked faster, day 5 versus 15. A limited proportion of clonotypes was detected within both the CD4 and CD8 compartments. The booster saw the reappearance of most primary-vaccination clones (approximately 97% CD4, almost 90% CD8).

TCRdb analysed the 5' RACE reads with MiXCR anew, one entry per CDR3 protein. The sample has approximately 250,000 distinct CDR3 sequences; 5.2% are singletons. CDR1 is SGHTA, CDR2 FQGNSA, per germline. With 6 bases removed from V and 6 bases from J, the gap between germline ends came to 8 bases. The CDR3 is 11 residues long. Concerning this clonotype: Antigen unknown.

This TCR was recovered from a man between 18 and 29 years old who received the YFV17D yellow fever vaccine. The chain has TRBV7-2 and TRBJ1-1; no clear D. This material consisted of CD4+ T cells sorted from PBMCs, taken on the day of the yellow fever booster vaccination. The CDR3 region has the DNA TGTGCCAGCAGAGGACGTTCTGAAGCTTTCTTT. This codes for CASRGRSEAFF.